The next 20 T cell receptor beta chains were all read from a single sample in a study of blood T cell repertoires in COVID-19. Sequencing was performed with immunoSEQ multiplex PCR; in TCRdb, only in-frame clones are kept and a portion is missing. The sample has about 220,000 clones, 84% seen once. The sample comprised peripheral blood. Receptors originate from a man in his forties who had recovered from COVID-19.

This chain connects TRBV10-2 to TRBJ2-5; D call uncertain. V was shortened by 5 bases and J by 5 bases, with 9 bases between the two germline ends. The CDR3 has 12 amino acids. CDR1 is WSHSY and CDR2 is SAAADI in the germline V gene. CDR3 bases: TGCGCCAGCAGTCTTGAGCTCGAGACCCAGTACTTC. Its translation: CASSLELETQYF.

This clone appeared once. The chain combines TRBV5-1 with TRBJ1-1; TRBD1 aligns across 7 bases. Germline V CDR1 and CDR2: SGHRS, YFSETQ. CDR3 length: 16 amino acids. J was trimmed by 0 bases and V by 1 base; bases with no gene match: 6. CDR3 sequence (DNA): TGCGCCAGCAGCTTGATCGGTCAGGGGGTGAACACTGAAGCTTTCTTT. Residues: CASSLIGQGVNTEAFF.

This clone was recorded a few times. The chain combines TRBV4-1 with TRBJ2-4; D is perhaps TRBD2 (6 bases). Trimming stripped 3 bases from V and 3 bases from J, with 12 bases between. CDR3 length: 15 amino acids. Germline V gene data show CDR1 as MGHRA and CDR2 as YSYEKL. This chain's CDR3 is CASSQTGVNKNIQYF. The DNA for the CDR3 is TGCGCCAGCAGCCAGACGGGGGTGAACAAAAACATTCAGTACTTC.

The rearrangement joins TRBV3-1 (or the pseudogene TRBV3-2) to TRBJ2-7, with TRBD1 as a possible D gene (5 bases). V gave up 3 bases and J gave up 4 bases, with 16 bases separating them. This CDR3 region has 15 residues. Germline CDR1 and CDR2: LGHDT and YNNKEL (reference sequence). CDR3 in amino acids: CASSQLQRGKYEQYF. CDR3 DNA: TGTGCCAGCAGCCAGCTACAAAGGGGCAAATACGAGCAGTACTTC.

The V and J genes are TRBV19 and TRBJ2-1; 11 bases map to TRBD2. CDR1 is LNHDA, CDR2 SQIVND, per germline (reference sequence). The CDR3 runs 15 residues. The V and J ends lost 3 bases and 3 bases, in that order; junction bases with no gene match: 1. The CDR3 nucleotides are TGTGCCAGTAGTATGGGGACTAGCGGCTACAATGAGCAGTTCTTC. This encodes CASSMGTSGYNEQFF.

This clone came up many times. The DNA for the CDR3 is TGCGCCAGCAGCCTTAGGGACTCCGACCCCACCGGGGAGCTGTTTTTT. Its protein is CASSLRDSDPTGELFF. The V and J genes are TRBV5-1 and TRBJ2-2; a weak D match, TRBD2 (6 bases). Germline lookup yields CDR1 SGHRS and CDR2 YFSETQ. Trimming pared 4 bases from V and 4 bases from J, leaving 17 bases between. This CDR3 region has 16 residues.

With regard to this clone: Other nucleotide sequences from this sample produce the same CDR3. The V gene is TRBV5-1, the J gene TRBJ1-1; D is ambiguous. Trimming pared 0 bases from V and 0 bases from J, leaving 9 bases between. CDR3 length: 15 residues. The germline gives CDR1 SGHRS, CDR2 YFSETQ. CDR3 sequence: CASSLDPVLNTEAFF. The DNA for the CDR3 is TGCGCCAGCAGCTTGGATCCGGTACTGAACACTGAAGCTTTCTTT.

This clone was seen once. The V gene is TRBV9, the J gene TRBJ1-4; D not resolved. CDR3 length: 14 amino acids. The germline V gene encodes CDR1 SGDLS and CDR2 YYNGEE. Between the trimmed V and J ends, which lost 0 bases and 8 bases, there was a span of 11 bases. This CDR3 reads CASSVGREGEKLFF. The CDR3 DNA reads TGTGCCAGCAGCGTAGGGAGGGAAGGGGAAAAACTGTTTTTT.

The chain links TRBV6-5 to TRBJ2-5; TRBD1 agrees at 8 bases. Germline CDR1 and CDR2: MNHEY and SVGAGI. The CDR3 runs to 13 residues. J was trimmed by 2 bases and V by 7 bases; bases with no gene match: 3. CDR3 sequence reads: CASTRDRQETQYF. The CDR3 bases are TGTGCCAGCACCCGGGACAGGCAAGAGACCCAGTACTTC.

This clone was found once. The rearrangement joins TRBV5-1 to TRBJ1-1; 7 bases match TRBD1. This CDR3 contains 15 residues. Germline V gene data show CDR1 as SGHRS and CDR2 as YFSETQ. The trim removed 4 bases at V and 6 bases at J, leaving 12 bases unmatched. CDR3 sequence: CASSLIRQGTAEAFF. The CDR3 DNA sequence: TGCGCCAGCAGCCTAATAAGACAGGGTACCGCTGAAGCTTTCTTT.

V and J are TRBV6-5 and TRBJ1-5; 8 nucleotides match TRBD1. The ends lost 6 bases at V and 5 bases at J; junction bases unmatched: 9. The CDR3 is made up of 15 amino acids. From germline, CDR1 is MNHEY and CDR2 SVGAGI. As DNA, the CDR3 is TGTGCCAGCAGCGTTACAACCAGGGGGCATCAGCCCCAGCATTTT. Amino acids: CASSVTTRGHQPQHF.

The chain joins TRBV18 to TRBJ2-6; 8 bases are a match to TRBD2. The V gene end was trimmed by 3 bases and the J gene end by 0 bases; junction bases not matched to a gene: 7. The CDR3 is made up of 18 amino acids. Germline assignment: CDR1 KGHSH and CDR2 LQKENI. The CDR3 loop is CASSPRLAGLSGANVLTF. DNA for the CDR3: TGTGCCAGCTCACCGCGCCTAGCGGGCCTCTCTGGGGCCAACGTCCTGACTTTC. The entire variable domain, with the rest obtained from reference TRBV18 and TRBJ2-6, is as follows: NAGVMQNPRHLVRRRGQEARLRCSPMKGHSHVYWYRQLPEEGLKFMVYLQKENIIDESGMPKERFSAEFPKEGPSILRIQQVVRGDSAAYFCASSPRLAGLSGANVLTFGAGSRLTVL.

The chain combines TRBV5-4 with TRBJ2-2, with TRBD2 identical over 15 bases. This CDR3 region has 16 residues. Germline loops: CDR1 SGHNT, CDR2 YYREEE (reference sequence). The trim removed 4 bases at V and 5 bases at J, leaving 3 bases unmatched. The CDR3 spells CASSLGLAGGTGELFF. DNA of the CDR3: TGTGCCAGCAGCCTGGGACTAGCGGGAGGTACCGGGGAGCTGTTTTTT.

The chain combines TRBV11-2 with TRBJ1-1; 7 bases fit TRBD1. The CDR3 is 16 amino acids. Per germline, CDR1 SGHAT and CDR2 FQNNGV. The J segment lost 4 bases and the V segment lost 1 base, leaving 9 bases of the junction unmatched. The DNA of the CDR3 is TGTGCCAGCAGCTTAGTACCGAGGGGGCTGGGCACTGAAGCTTTCTTT. Translated: CASSLVPRGLGTEAFF.

The chain combines TRBV4-1 with TRBJ1-6, with D possibly being TRBD1 (6 bases). CDR3 length equals 14 residues. Trimming shortened V by 4 bases and J by 7 bases, and 11 bases separated the two germline ends. Germline V gene lookup returns CDR1 MGHRA and CDR2 YSYEKL. The CDR3 bases are TGCGCCAGCAGCCGGGGGCCGGGGAATTCACCCCTCCACTTT. This sequence encodes CASSRGPGNSPLHF.

The V call is TRBV12-3 or TRBV12-4, the J call TRBJ2-7, with no clear D. Trimming left V 4 bases short and J 5 bases short, with 9 bases between. CDR3 length equals 12 residues. The CDR3, as DNA: TGTGCCAGCAGTTACACAAACGACGAGCAGTACTTC. Residues: CASSYTNDEQYF.

The genes are TRBV6-2 or TRBV6-3 and TRBJ2-1, with 14 bases identical to TRBD2. Germline V gene data show CDR1 as MNHEY and CDR2 as SVGEGT. Unmatched junction bases numbered 19, after V lost 6 bases and J lost 12 bases. This CDR3 is built from 18 residues. CDR3 in amino acids: CASSQYPGLAGEGIGQFF. The CDR3, as DNA: TGTGCCAGCAGCCAATACCCGGGACTAGCGGGAGAGGGGATAGGGCAGTTCTTC.

The chain joins TRBV7-6 to TRBJ2-2; TRBD2 aligns across 7 bases. The germline V gene encodes CDR1 SGHVS and CDR2 FNYEAQ. This CDR3 has 16 residues. V dropped 3 bases and J dropped 0; count of bases not matched to a gene: 4. In DNA form, the CDR3 reads TGTGCCAGCAGCTTGAATGGGGGGGCGAACACCGGGGAGCTGTTTTTT. Its protein is CASSLNGGANTGELFF.

The CDR3 DNA reads as TGTGCCACTCGGGACAGGGGTTCAGATACGCAGTATTTT. Translation gives CATRDRGSDTQYF. V and J are TRBV19 and TRBJ2-3; 10 bases line up with TRBD1. V was clipped by 10 bases and J by 4 bases; unmatched bases: 5. Germline V CDR1 and CDR2: LNHDA, SQIVND (reference sequence). This CDR3 comprises 13 residues.

The gene calls are TRBV20-1 and TRBJ1-5; 7 bases line up with TRBD1. The CDR3 is made up of 15 amino acids. With V trimmed by 3 bases and J by 4 bases, 9 bases remained unmatched. Germline CDR1 is DFQATT and CDR2 is SNEGSKA (reference sequence). In nucleotides, the CDR3 is TGCAGTGCTAGTTCATCAGGGGGGTGGAATCAGCCCCAGCATTTT. Protein: CSASSSGGWNQPQHF.